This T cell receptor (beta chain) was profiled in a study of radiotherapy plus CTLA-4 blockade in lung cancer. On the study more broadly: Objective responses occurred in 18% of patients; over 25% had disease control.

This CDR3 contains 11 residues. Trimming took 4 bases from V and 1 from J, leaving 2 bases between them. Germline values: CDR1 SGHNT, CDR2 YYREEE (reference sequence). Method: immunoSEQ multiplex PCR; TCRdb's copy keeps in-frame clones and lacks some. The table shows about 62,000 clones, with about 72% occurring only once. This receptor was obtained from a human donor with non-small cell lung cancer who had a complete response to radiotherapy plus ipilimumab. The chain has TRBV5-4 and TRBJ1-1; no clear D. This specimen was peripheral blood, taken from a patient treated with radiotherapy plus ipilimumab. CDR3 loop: CASSQNTEAFF. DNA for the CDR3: TGTGCCAGCAGCCAGAACACTGAAGCTTTCTTT.